This TCR beta chain was sequenced in a study of OX40 agonist ivuxolimab in advanced cancers. Study-level background: Among those treated, three patients had partial responses, one with hepatocellular carcinoma and two with cutaneous melanoma.

The CDR3 spans 17 residues. Germline V gene sequence: CDR1 MNHNS, CDR2 SASEGT. Deletions cut 6 bases from V and 3 bases from J, with 20 bases between. The investigators sampled blood at baseline, at cycle 4 day 1, and at cycle 7 day 1. Sequencing was performed with immunoSEQ multiplex PCR; in TCRdb, only in-frame clones are kept and a portion is missing. The sample records about 84,000 clones, roughly 84% being singletons. Study outcomes and limitations: By week 6 at 0.1 to 3.0 mg/kg, blood CD4+ and CD8+ T cells had expanded clonally. Some of the lowest clonal expansion was seen in partial responders at 0.1-3.0 mg/kg.

To note about this clone: What it binds is not known.

The genes are TRBV6-1 and TRBJ2-2; D uncertain. The specimen was CD4+ or CD8+ T cells sorted from blood, collected in a trial of the OX40 agonist ivuxolimab. The sequence was obtained from an adult with an advanced solid tumor such as melanoma, head and neck, liver or kidney cancer. The CDR3 DNA is TGTGCCAGCAGCGAACTCCCCCTTATGGTCTACACCGGGGAGCTGTTTTTT. Its protein is CASSELPLMVYTGELFF.